These T cell receptor beta chains were read from a single sample in a study of blood T cells in healthy people across ages. TCRdb processed the 5' RACE reads anew with MiXCR; each CDR3 protein has one entry. The sample records about 670,000 distinct CDR3 sequences, 40% to 50% being singletons. The specimen was blood. These receptors all come from a man of 80 years or more in good health. Each CDR3 is given with its conserved first and last residue. The D gene is left open where the match is weak. Size is omitted from some rows. Given values are once, few, many or a class for expanded clones.

abundance	v_gene	j_gene	d_gene	CDR3aa	CDR3nt
few	TRBV4-2	TRBJ1-4	NA	CASSQEVGRPNEKLFF	TGTGCCAGCAGCCAAGAAGTAGGCAGGCCTAATGAAAAACTGTTTTTT
NA	TRBV20-1	TRBJ2-7	TRBD2	CSASQSGRSYNEQYF	TGCAGTGCTAGTCAGAGCGGGAGGTCCTACAATGAGCAGTACTTC
NA	TRBV11-3	TRBJ2-1	NA	CASSLDPSGDEQFF	TGTGCCAGCAGCTTAGACCCCTCTGGGGATGAGCAGTTCTTC
NA	TRBV5-5	TRBJ2-1	TRBD1	CARSVLRGLGNEQFF	TGTGCCCGCAGCGTCCTGAGGGGGCTCGGGAATGAGCAGTTCTTC
NA	TRBV7-2	TRBJ2-2	NA	CASSLGAATGELFF	TGTGCCAGCAGCTTAGGGGCTGCCACCGGGGAGCTGTTTTTT
NA	TRBV7-2	TRBJ2-5	NA	CASSDFGTPKRETQYF	TGTGCCAGCAGCGACTTCGGGACCCCGAAACGGGAGACCCAGTACTTC
once	TRBV18	TRBJ2-3	NA	CASSPLKGSTDTQYF	TGTGCCAGCTCACCCTTGAAGGGCAGCACAGATACGCAGTATTTT
NA	TRBV18	TRBJ1-1	NA	CASSPDGQGDAFF	TGTGCCAGCTCCCCAGACGGGCAGGGAGACGCTTTCTTT
many	TRBV9	TRBJ2-7	TRBD2	CASSPRTSAGEQYF	TGTGCCAGCAGCCCTCGGACTAGCGCGGGCGAGCAGTACTTC
NA	TRBV9	TRBJ2-3	NA	CASSGVGGRTDTQYF	TGTGCCAGCAGCGGGGTGGGGGGGCGCACAGATACGCAGTATTTT
NA	TRBV20-1	TRBJ2-3	NA	CSAWGMTPSSTDTQYF	TGCAGTGCTTGGGGAATGACTCCGAGCAGCACAGATACGCAGTATTTT
few	TRBV4-2	TRBJ1-5	NA	CASSQAGGNQPQHF	TGTGCCAGCAGCCAGGCAGGGGGCAATCAGCCCCAGCATTTT
NA	TRBV7-2	TRBJ2-5	NA	CASSLPALETQYF	TGTGCCAGCAGCTTACCCGCATTGGAGACCCAGTACTTC
NA	TRBV4-2	TRBJ2-5	TRBD2	CASSQDPTSGRAPDNEQYF	TGTGCCAGCAGCCAAGATCCGACTAGCGGGAGGGCTCCGGACAATGAGCAGTACTTC
NA	TRBV5-1	TRBJ2-1	TRBD2	CASITGTSGYNEQFF	TGCGCCAGCATCACCGGGACTAGCGGTTACAATGAGCAGTTCTTC
NA	TRBV20-1	TRBJ2-2	TRBD1	CSARDLTGSAGELFF	TGCAGTGCTAGAGACCTGACAGGGTCCGCCGGGGAGCTGTTTTTT
many	TRBV7-6	TRBJ2-5	TRBD2	CASSLPPSGGQETQYF	TGTGCCAGCAGCTTACCCCCCTCGGGAGGCCAAGAGACCCAGTACTTC
NA	TRBV20-1	TRBJ2-1	NA	CSARDRGNSYNEQFF	TGCAGTGCTAGAGATCGGGGGAACTCCTACAATGAGCAGTTCTTC
few	TRBV10-3	TRBJ2-5	TRBD1	CAIRADRAGETQYF	TGTGCCATCAGGGCGGACAGGGCAGGCGAGACCCAGTACTTC
NA	TRBV6-5	TRBJ2-3	NA	CASSSPLARDTQYF	TGTGCCAGCAGTTCTCCACTAGCCCGGGATACGCAGTATTTT
NA	TRBV24-1	TRBJ2-3	NA	CATSDILRGAGADTQYF	TGTGCCACCAGTGATATCCTACGAGGCGCGGGTGCAGATACGCAGTATTTT
few	TRBV6-2/TRBV6-3	TRBJ2-1	TRBD2	CASSYSRGLAAEQFF	TGTGCCAGCAGTTACTCCAGGGGACTAGCAGCCGAGCAGTTCTTC
NA	TRBV11-2	TRBJ1-2	NA	CASSLELFYGYTF	TGTGCCAGCAGCTTAGAACTGTTCTATGGCTACACCTTC
NA	TRBV20-1	TRBJ2-2	TRBD2	CSARAGLAGNTGELFF	TGCAGTGCTAGAGCGGGACTAGCGGGAAACACCGGGGAGCTGTTTTTT
NA	TRBV3-1	TRBJ1-6	TRBD1	CASSQGPGQGSYNSPLHF	TGTGCCAGCAGCCAAGGGCCTGGACAGGGCTCCTATAATTCACCCCTCCACTTT
NA	TRBV28	TRBJ1-5	NA	CASRDRLRGQPQHF	TGTGCCAGCAGAGACCGACTACGGGGGCAGCCCCAGCATTTT
NA	TRBV4-3	TRBJ2-2	NA	CASSQGLGTRTGELFF	TGCGCCAGCAGCCAAGGGCTTGGGACTCGAACCGGGGAGCTGTTTTTT
NA	TRBV6-5	TRBJ1-1	NA	CASGEPADTEAFF	TGTGCCAGCGGAGAGCCGGCGGACACTGAAGCTTTCTTT
NA	TRBV20-1	TRBJ2-5	TRBD2	CSASQTSGGYQETQYF	TGCAGTGCTAGCCAGACTAGCGGGGGGTACCAAGAGACCCAGTACTTC
few	TRBV25-1	TRBJ2-7	NA	CASSPPGILSYEQYF	TGTGCCAGCAGTCCCCCCGGGATTCTGTCCTACGAGCAGTACTTC
NA	TRBV20-1	TRBJ2-5	TRBD2	CSAIKGLAGGLRETQYF	TGCAGTGCTATAAAAGGACTAGCGGGAGGGCTTAGGGAGACCCAGTACTTC
NA	TRBV7-2	TRBJ1-2	NA	CASSSGAPGGYTF	TGTGCCAGCAGCTCCGGGGCTCCGGGAGGCTACACCTTC
NA	TRBV7-2	TRBJ2-2	TRBD2	CASSLSGRTNTGELFF	TGTGCCAGCAGCCTAAGCGGGAGGACGAACACCGGGGAGCTGTTTTTT
NA	TRBV12-3/TRBV12-4	TRBJ2-3	TRBD2	CASRGLAGGGDTQYF	TGTGCCAGCAGGGGACTAGCGGGGGGGGGAGATACGCAGTATTTT
NA	TRBV5-6	TRBJ2-3	NA	CASSWGVSRTDTQYF	TGTGCCAGCAGCTGGGGGGTCTCCCGCACAGATACGCAGTATTTT
NA	TRBV10-1	TRBJ2-7	NA	CASSESGRNYEQYF	TGCGCCAGCAGTGAGTCGGGAAGGAACTACGAGCAGTACTTC
few	TRBV5-1	TRBJ1-2	NA	CASRLTQARDLYGYTF	TGCGCCAGCAGGCTTACCCAAGCTCGGGACCTCTATGGCTACACCTTC
NA	TRBV7-8	TRBJ2-7	TRBD2	CASSLSIGLAGRYYEQYF	TGTGCCAGCAGCTTAAGTATTGGACTAGCGGGAAGGTACTACGAGCAGTACTTC
few	TRBV5-6	TRBJ2-7	TRBD1	CASSLWFGDRNYEQYF	TGTGCCAGCAGCTTGTGGTTTGGGGACAGAAATTACGAGCAGTACTTC
NA	TRBV3-1	TRBJ1-6	TRBD1	CASSLGTGGKHNSPLHF	TGTGCCAGCAGCCTAGGGACAGGGGGAAAACATAATTCACCCCTCCACTTT
NA	TRBV4-3	TRBJ1-2	NA	CASSQGLPGLVDYGYTF	TGCGCCAGCAGCCAAGGCCTGCCGGGGCTGGTCGACTATGGCTACACCTTC
few	TRBV4-2	TRBJ1-5	NA	CASSQDRVGNQPQHF	TGTGCCAGCAGCCAAGATAGAGTAGGCAATCAGCCCCAGCATTTT
NA	TRBV27	TRBJ1-2	NA	CASRGGPEALGYTF	TGTGCCAGCAGAGGGGGTCCAGAGGCACTTGGCTACACCTTC
few	TRBV12-3/TRBV12-4	TRBJ2-7	NA	CASTGYTGEQYF	TGTGCCAGCACAGGGTATACCGGCGAGCAGTACTTC
NA	TRBV27	TRBJ2-5	NA	CASSLFTGFQETQYF	TGTGCCAGCAGTTTATTCACAGGTTTCCAAGAGACCCAGTACTTC
NA	TRBV6-6	TRBJ2-2	NA	CASTGSTGELFF	TGTGCCAGCACGGGGAGTACCGGGGAGCTGTTTTTT
NA	TRBV5-1	TRBJ2-6	NA	CASTGGGANVLTF	TGCGCCAGCACCGGGGGCGGGGCCAACGTCCTGACTTTC
NA	TRBV30	TRBJ1-6	TRBD1	CAWVGQGNVSPLHF	TGTGCCTGGGTGGGACAGGGGAACGTTTCACCCCTCCACTTT
many	TRBV10-1	TRBJ2-3	TRBD2	CASSDLTSGRTDTQYF	TGCGCCAGCAGTGACCTGACTAGCGGGCGCACAGATACGCAGTATTTT
many	TRBV10-3	TRBJ2-1	TRBD2	CAITGTSGYNEQFF	TGTGCCATCACTGGGACTAGCGGATACAATGAGCAGTTCTTC
many	TRBV11-1	TRBJ2-5	NA	CASRSDRRGETQYF	TGTGCCAGCAGATCTGACAGGCGAGGAGAGACCCAGTACTTC
few	TRBV7-2	TRBJ1-2	NA	CASSSQSYGYTF	TGTGCCAGCAGTTCCCAGAGCTATGGCTACACCTTC